The entry that follows covers one T cell receptor (beta chain) sequence. The antigen is not known. It may be a read error: a sequence one base away is much more abundant. TCR libraries were built in bulk with a published protocol and specific TCR primers. From the PCR reads, TCRdb called clonotypes with MiXCR, one entry per CDR3 protein. The table shows about 67,000 distinct CDR3 sequences, with over 15% occurring only once. As CD8+CD4-CCR7+CD45RA+ cells, naive CD8 T cells were sorted. In germline, CDR1 is SNHLY, CDR2 FYNNEI. The length of the CDR3 is 14 residues. This sample is drawn from a study of molecular identifiers for immune sequencing clone quantification. The study's findings and limits: Clones carrying above 20 RNA copies accounted for over 97% of effector molecules, under 1% in naive cells.

The V gene is TRBV2, the J gene TRBJ2-7; perhaps TRBD1 as D (6 bases). The TCR comes from a human donor in good health. Some libraries in this study had Jurkat cell RNA spiked in. The sequencing input was naive CD8+ T cells from blood, with Jurkat cell RNA spiked in. Subset given: FACS-sorted CD8+CD4-CCR7+CD45RA+ naive T cells. CDR3 residues: CASLSGRGHNERYF. The CDR3 DNA sequence: TGTGCCAGCCTGAGCGGACGGGGACACAACGAGCGGTACTTC.